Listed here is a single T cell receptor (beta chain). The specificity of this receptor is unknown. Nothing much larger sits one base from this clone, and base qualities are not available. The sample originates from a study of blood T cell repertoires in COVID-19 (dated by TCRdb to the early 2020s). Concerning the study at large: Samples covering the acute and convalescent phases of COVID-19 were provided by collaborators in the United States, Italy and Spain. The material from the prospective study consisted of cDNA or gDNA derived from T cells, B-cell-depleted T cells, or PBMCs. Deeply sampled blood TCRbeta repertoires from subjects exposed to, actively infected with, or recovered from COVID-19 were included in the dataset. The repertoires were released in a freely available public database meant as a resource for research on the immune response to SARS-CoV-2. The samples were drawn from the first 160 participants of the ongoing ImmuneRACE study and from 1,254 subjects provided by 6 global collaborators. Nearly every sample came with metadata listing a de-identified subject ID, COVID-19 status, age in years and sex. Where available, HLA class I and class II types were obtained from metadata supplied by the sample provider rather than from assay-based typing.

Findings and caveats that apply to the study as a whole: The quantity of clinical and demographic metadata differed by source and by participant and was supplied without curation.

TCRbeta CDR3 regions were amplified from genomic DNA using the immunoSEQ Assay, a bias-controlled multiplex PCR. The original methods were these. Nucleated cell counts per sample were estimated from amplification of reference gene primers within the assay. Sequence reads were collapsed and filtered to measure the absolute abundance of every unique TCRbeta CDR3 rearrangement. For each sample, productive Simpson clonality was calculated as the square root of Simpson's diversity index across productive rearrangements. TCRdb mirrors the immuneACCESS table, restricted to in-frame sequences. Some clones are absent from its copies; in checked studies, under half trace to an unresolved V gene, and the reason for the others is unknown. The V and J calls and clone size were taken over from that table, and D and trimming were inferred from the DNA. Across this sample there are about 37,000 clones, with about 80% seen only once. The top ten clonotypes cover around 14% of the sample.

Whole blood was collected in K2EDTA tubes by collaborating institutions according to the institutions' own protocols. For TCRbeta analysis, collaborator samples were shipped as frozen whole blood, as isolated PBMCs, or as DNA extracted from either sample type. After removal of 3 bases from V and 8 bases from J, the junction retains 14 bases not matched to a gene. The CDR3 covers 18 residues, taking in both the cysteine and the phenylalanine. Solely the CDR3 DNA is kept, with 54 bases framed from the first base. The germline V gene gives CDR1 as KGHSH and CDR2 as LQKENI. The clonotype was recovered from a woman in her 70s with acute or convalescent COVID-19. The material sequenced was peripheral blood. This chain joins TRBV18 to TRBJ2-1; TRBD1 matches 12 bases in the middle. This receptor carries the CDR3 CASSPNSPGQGAFDEQFF. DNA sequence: TGTGCCAGCTCACCCAACTCCCCGGGACAGGGGGCGTTCGATGAGCAGTTCTTC.